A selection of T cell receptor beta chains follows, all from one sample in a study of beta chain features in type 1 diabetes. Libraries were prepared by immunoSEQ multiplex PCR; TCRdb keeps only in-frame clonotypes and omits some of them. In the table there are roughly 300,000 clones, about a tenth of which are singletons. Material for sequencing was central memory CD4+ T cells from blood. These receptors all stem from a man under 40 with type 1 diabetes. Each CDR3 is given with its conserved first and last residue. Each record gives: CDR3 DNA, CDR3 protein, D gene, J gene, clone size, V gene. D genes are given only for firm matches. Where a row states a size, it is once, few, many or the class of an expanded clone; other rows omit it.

cdr3_nt: TGTGCCAGCAGAGATGAATCCTACGAGCAGTACTTC
cdr3_aa: CASRDESYEQYF
d_call: NA
j_call: TRBJ2-7
clone_size: many
v_call: TRBV2

cdr3_nt: TGTGCCTGGGACAGGGGGCAAAGTTCACCCCTCCACTTT
cdr3_aa: CAWDRGQSSPLHF
d_call: TRBD1
j_call: TRBJ1-6
clone_size: few
v_call: TRBV30

cdr3_nt: TGTGCCAGCAGCCCTTCACTCTATGGCTACACCTTC
cdr3_aa: CASSPSLYGYTF
d_call: NA
j_call: TRBJ1-2
clone_size: few
v_call: TRBV7-9

cdr3_nt: TGTGCTAGCGCATCTCGCGGGGGGGCCAGCGAGCAGTTCTTC
cdr3_aa: CASASRGGASEQFF
d_call: TRBD2
j_call: TRBJ2-1
clone_size: few
v_call: TRBV12-5

cdr3_nt: TGTGCCAGCAGTTTAGGTCAGGGGGCGAGCGGCTACACCTTC
cdr3_aa: CASSLGQGASGYTF
d_call: TRBD1
j_call: TRBJ1-2
clone_size: few
v_call: TRBV28

cdr3_nt: TGTGCCAGCAGTACCCAGGGAACTTACCAAGAGACCCAGTACTTC
cdr3_aa: CASSTQGTYQETQYF
d_call: NA
j_call: TRBJ2-5
clone_size: few
v_call: TRBV6-6

cdr3_nt: TGTGCCAGCAGCTTGACTAGCCCGTTCTTC
cdr3_aa: CASSLTSPFF
d_call: NA
j_call: TRBJ2-1
clone_size: few
v_call: TRBV5-6

cdr3_nt: TGTGCCAGCAAGTTGGGAGGGAGCTCCTACAATGAGCAGTTCTTC
cdr3_aa: CASKLGGSSYNEQFF
d_call: TRBD2
j_call: TRBJ2-1
clone_size: few
v_call: TRBV2

cdr3_nt: TGTGCCAGCAGCTTGGCATCTACCAGGGGTAATTCACCCCTCCACTTT
cdr3_aa: CASSLASTRGNSPLHF
d_call: NA
j_call: TRBJ1-6
clone_size: NA
v_call: TRBV5-4

cdr3_nt: TGCGCCAGCAGCTTGATGGGGGAAGCGGGAGCCGGGGAGCTGTTTTTT
cdr3_aa: CASSLMGEAGAGELFF
d_call: TRBD2
j_call: TRBJ2-2
clone_size: NA
v_call: TRBV5-1

cdr3_nt: TGTGCCAGCTCGAAAGGGGGCACGAACACAGATACGCAGTATTTT
cdr3_aa: CASSKGGTNTDTQYF
d_call: TRBD1
j_call: TRBJ2-3
clone_size: few
v_call: TRBV18

cdr3_nt: TGTGCCAGCAGGGCGGGGGGCACTCAAGAGACCCAGTACTTC
cdr3_aa: CASRAGGTQETQYF
d_call: TRBD2
j_call: TRBJ2-5
clone_size: NA
v_call: TRBV7-8

cdr3_nt: TGTGCCAGCATGTCTATCTCTGGGGCCAACGTCCTGACTTTC
cdr3_aa: CASMSISGANVLTF
d_call: NA
j_call: TRBJ2-6
clone_size: NA
v_call: TRBV28

cdr3_nt: TGTGCCAGCAGCTTACCCCCTCCCGGGAGCGGGGGGGCCCAGGATACGCAGTATTTT
cdr3_aa: CASSLPPPGSGGAQDTQYF
d_call: TRBD2
j_call: TRBJ2-3
clone_size: NA
v_call: TRBV7-2

cdr3_nt: TGTGCCAGCTCACCTAGTCCGAACAAGTACGAGCAGTACTTC
cdr3_aa: CASSPSPNKYEQYF
d_call: NA
j_call: TRBJ2-7
clone_size: few
v_call: TRBV18

cdr3_nt: TGTGCCTGGAGTGTACGAAACACCGGGGAGCTGTTTTTT
cdr3_aa: CAWSVRNTGELFF
d_call: NA
j_call: TRBJ2-2
clone_size: few
v_call: TRBV30

cdr3_nt: TGCGCCAGCAGCCAAGGGACAGGGGACCTCTGGGAGCAGTACTTC
cdr3_aa: CASSQGTGDLWEQYF
d_call: TRBD1
j_call: TRBJ2-7
clone_size: few
v_call: TRBV4-3

cdr3_nt: TGTGCCAGTAGTTTTCTAGGGACTAACACTGAAGCTTTCTTT
cdr3_aa: CASSFLGTNTEAFF
d_call: NA
j_call: TRBJ1-1
clone_size: NA
v_call: TRBV19

cdr3_nt: TGTGCCTGGAGGGGAGGTGGGAACACTGAAGCTTTCTTT
cdr3_aa: CAWRGGGNTEAFF
d_call: NA
j_call: TRBJ1-1
clone_size: few
v_call: TRBV30

cdr3_nt: TGCAGCGTTGGGACGGACGGCTACACCTTC
cdr3_aa: CSVGTDGYTF
d_call: NA
j_call: TRBJ1-2
clone_size: NA
v_call: TRBV29-1

cdr3_nt: TGTGCCAGCAGCGAAACTAGCGGGGGAAACAATGAGCAGTTCTTC
cdr3_aa: CASSETSGGNNEQFF
d_call: TRBD2
j_call: TRBJ2-1
clone_size: NA
v_call: TRBV9

cdr3_nt: TGTGCCAGCAGTAGGGAGACCCAGTACTTC
cdr3_aa: CASSRETQYF
d_call: NA
j_call: TRBJ2-5
clone_size: NA
v_call: TRBV28

cdr3_nt: TGTGCCAGCAGCTTACACTGGGGGGCCTACAATGAGCAGTTCTTC
cdr3_aa: CASSLHWGAYNEQFF
d_call: NA
j_call: TRBJ2-1
clone_size: NA
v_call: TRBV11-3

cdr3_nt: TGTGCCGGATCTAGCGGGGGCAGGGACCACGAGCAGTACTTC
cdr3_aa: CAGSSGGRDHEQYF
d_call: TRBD2
j_call: TRBJ2-7
clone_size: NA
v_call: TRBV2

cdr3_nt: TGCAGCGTTGCCCAGGGGGCGGACACCGGGGAGCTGTTTTTT
cdr3_aa: CSVAQGADTGELFF
d_call: TRBD1
j_call: TRBJ2-2
clone_size: few
v_call: TRBV29-1

cdr3_nt: TGTGCCAGCAGTGGGCCGACCTGGGGGAACGAGCAGTACTTC
cdr3_aa: CASSGPTWGNEQYF
d_call: NA
j_call: TRBJ2-7
clone_size: NA
v_call: TRBV2

cdr3_nt: TGTGCCAGTAGTACCCTCGCACAAGACATAAACTATGGCTACACCTTC
cdr3_aa: CASSTLAQDINYGYTF
d_call: NA
j_call: TRBJ1-2
clone_size: NA
v_call: TRBV19

cdr3_nt: TGTGCCACTCAAGAGGGGAGCTACACCTTC
cdr3_aa: CATQEGSYTF
d_call: NA
j_call: TRBJ1-2
clone_size: few
v_call: TRBV19

cdr3_nt: TGTGCCAGCTCACCTGGGGCTGCCGACGCAGATACGCAGTATTTT
cdr3_aa: CASSPGAADADTQYF
d_call: NA
j_call: TRBJ2-3
clone_size: NA
v_call: TRBV18

cdr3_nt: TGTGCCAGCAGCCCATACCAGAATAACTATGGCTACACCTTC
cdr3_aa: CASSPYQNNYGYTF
d_call: NA
j_call: TRBJ1-2
clone_size: NA
v_call: TRBV7-9

cdr3_nt: TGTGCCAGCAGCTTAGCCGTCCGGGGACAGGTGGCGGATTCACCCCTCCACTTT
cdr3_aa: CASSLAVRGQVADSPLHF
d_call: TRBD1
j_call: TRBJ1-6
clone_size: few
v_call: TRBV7-6

cdr3_nt: TGTGCCAGCAGTGAATCCCTACCCCTCCACTTT
cdr3_aa: CASSESLPLHF
d_call: NA
j_call: TRBJ1-6
clone_size: few
v_call: TRBV2

cdr3_nt: TGTGCCAGCAGTTCCGGGGACAGGGGGCTTTCACCCCTCCACTTT
cdr3_aa: CASSSGDRGLSPLHF
d_call: TRBD1
j_call: TRBJ1-6
clone_size: few
v_call: TRBV28

cdr3_nt: TGTGCCAGCACCCTTAGCGGGGGCCACAATGAGCAGTTCTTC
cdr3_aa: CASTLSGGHNEQFF
d_call: TRBD2
j_call: TRBJ2-1
clone_size: few
v_call: TRBV2

cdr3_nt: TGTGCCAGCAGACGTTATGGGGGGGTTACCCTTTCTAATGAAAAACTGTTTTTT
cdr3_aa: CASRRYGGVTLSNEKLFF
d_call: NA
j_call: TRBJ1-4
clone_size: NA
v_call: TRBV7-2

cdr3_nt: TGTGCCAGCAGCTGGGACAGAAACTATGGCTACACCTTC
cdr3_aa: CASSWDRNYGYTF
d_call: TRBD1
j_call: TRBJ1-2
clone_size: NA
v_call: TRBV11-2

cdr3_nt: TGTGCCAGCAGCTTGGCCGTGACTAGCGGCAATGAGCAGTTCTTC
cdr3_aa: CASSLAVTSGNEQFF
d_call: TRBD2
j_call: TRBJ2-1
clone_size: many
v_call: TRBV5-8

cdr3_nt: TGCGCCAGCAGCTCGACCGGGACTAGACAAGAGACCCAGTACTTC
cdr3_aa: CASSSTGTRQETQYF
d_call: TRBD2
j_call: TRBJ2-5
clone_size: NA
v_call: TRBV4-1

cdr3_nt: TGCGCCAGCAGCTTGGCTACAGGGCGGTTATACGGGGCCAACGTCCTGACTTTC
cdr3_aa: CASSLATGRLYGANVLTF
d_call: NA
j_call: TRBJ2-6
clone_size: few
v_call: TRBV5-1

cdr3_nt: TGTGCCAGCAGGGGGGGCTGGGCCGGAGGCTACGAGCAGTACTTC
cdr3_aa: CASRGGWAGGYEQYF
d_call: NA
j_call: TRBJ2-7
clone_size: NA
v_call: TRBV25-1

cdr3_nt: TGCGCCAGCAGCTTGCAGGGGGACAGCCTTGAAGCTTTCTTT
cdr3_aa: CASSLQGDSLEAFF
d_call: TRBD1
j_call: TRBJ1-1
clone_size: few
v_call: TRBV5-1

cdr3_nt: TGTGCCAGTAGTATAGAAGCCGGAGACTATGGCTACACCTTC
cdr3_aa: CASSIEAGDYGYTF
d_call: NA
j_call: TRBJ1-2
clone_size: many
v_call: TRBV19

cdr3_nt: TGCGCCAGCAGCCCCCCGGCGGGATCCTACAATGAGCAGTTCTTC
cdr3_aa: CASSPPAGSYNEQFF
d_call: NA
j_call: TRBJ2-1
clone_size: few
v_call: TRBV5-1

cdr3_nt: TGCGCCAGCAGCTTGATCGGGGAGTACCAAGAGACCCAGTACTTC
cdr3_aa: CASSLIGEYQETQYF
d_call: NA
j_call: TRBJ2-5
clone_size: many
v_call: TRBV5-1

cdr3_nt: TGTGCCAGCAGCTCGACAGGAGTAGAGACCCAGTACTTC
cdr3_aa: CASSSTGVETQYF
d_call: NA
j_call: TRBJ2-5
clone_size: few
v_call: TRBV7-9

cdr3_nt: TGTGCCAGCAGCACCCGCCGGGCAGACCTCACCGGGGAGCTGTTTTTT
cdr3_aa: CASSTRRADLTGELFF
d_call: NA
j_call: TRBJ2-2
clone_size: few
v_call: TRBV7-2

cdr3_nt: TGTGCCAGCAGCGGAGGACAAGGGGGATTGACAGATACGCAGTATTTT
cdr3_aa: CASSGGQGGLTDTQYF
d_call: NA
j_call: TRBJ2-3
clone_size: few
v_call: TRBV7-9

cdr3_nt: TGTGCCAGCAGCCCAAGGGACAGGGGCACAGATACGCAGTATTTT
cdr3_aa: CASSPRDRGTDTQYF
d_call: TRBD1
j_call: TRBJ2-3
clone_size: few
v_call: TRBV5-8

cdr3_nt: TGTGCCAGCAGCTTAGAACAGGCTAACTATGGCTACACCTTC
cdr3_aa: CASSLEQANYGYTF
d_call: NA
j_call: TRBJ1-2
clone_size: NA
v_call: TRBV7-2